These 20 T cell receptor beta chains share one sample of origin, sequenced in a study of cytomegalovirus exposure and HLA in healthy donors. 60 Vbeta and 13 Jbeta primers were used in PCR. The repertoire was sequenced with immunoSEQ multiplex PCR; TCRdb's copy has only in-frame clones and lacks some. This table holds 100,000 to 150,000 clones, approximately 80% found once. What was sequenced was PBMCs. The receptors were gathered from a man aged 30 to 45 in good health and CMV-seropositive.

The V gene is TRBV10-1, the J gene TRBJ2-5, with D possibly being TRBD1 (6 bases). The germline CDR1 and CDR2 sequences are WNHNN and SYGVQD (reference sequence). The CDR3 is 13 residues long. Trimming took off 3 bases at V and 12 bases at J, with 17 bases between the two ends. CDR3: CASSDGQPWSKYF. The CDR3 DNA is TGCGCCAGCAGTGACGGACAGCCCTGGAGCAAGTACTTC.

Of note for this clone: The limits of the CDR3 on the DNA are not certain, so only TCRdb's listed CDR3 is given. CDR3 sequence: CVRSSVGEGNEQFF. The rearrangement joins TRBV7-5 to TRBJ2-1; the D call of TRBD2 is as the table states it, not checked on the DNA. TRBV7-5 is a known pseudogene. 14 amino acids form the CDR3, both terminal residues included.

This rearrangement joins TRBV18 to TRBJ1-2; maybe TRBD1 (5 bases). The CDR3 extends over 14 amino acids. Germline loops: CDR1 KGHSH, CDR2 LQKENI. Trimming shortened V by 4 bases and J by 2 bases, and 11 bases separated the two germline ends. CDR3 sequence reads: CASSHPTGNYGYTF. The CDR3 DNA is TGTGCCAGCTCACATCCCACAGGAAACTATGGCTACACCTTC.

The rearrangement links TRBV9 to TRBJ2-1, with TRBD2 matching over 8 bases. CDR3 size: 17 residues. Germline V gene sequence: CDR1 SGDLS, CDR2 YYNGEE. V lost 4 bases and J lost 0; bases outside the gene matches: 9. In DNA, the CDR3 is TGTGCCAGCAGCTCCCGGGGGGGGACTTCCTCCTACAATGAGCAGTTCTTC. Protein sequence: CASSSRGGTSSYNEQFF. The variable domain in full, with the rest retrieved from reference TRBV9 and TRBJ2-1, is DSGVTQTPKHLITATGQRVTLRCSPRSGDLSVYWYQQSLDQGLQFLIQYYNGEERAKGNILERFSAQQFPDLHSELNLSSLELGDSALYFCASSSRGGTSSYNEQFFGPGTRLTVL.

The chain uses TRBV28 and TRBJ2-3; 9 positions agree with TRBD2. Losses at the gene ends were 8 bases for V and 5 bases for J; bases not matched to a gene: 14. CDR1 and CDR2 from the germline V gene are MDHEN and SYDVKM. The CDR3 sequence is 16 residues long. The CDR3 DNA reads as TGTGCCAGCGGACCGAGGGCGGGAGGGCCTCTAGATACGCAGTATTTT. As protein: CASGPRAGGPLDTQYF.

This chain connects TRBV5-3 to TRBJ2-3, with TRBD1 as a possible D gene (6 bases). TRBV5-3 is an open reading frame, and its role is uncertain. This CDR3 is 15 amino acids long. V lost 4 bases, J lost 0 bases, and 12 bases lay in between. The CDR3 here is CARSPGHRSTDTQYF. The CDR3 nucleotides read TGTGCCAGAAGCCCGGGACATCGGAGCACAGATACGCAGTATTTT.

J is TRBJ1-3 and V is TRBV27; 8 bases line up with TRBD1. The CDR3 has 16 residues. With 5 bases clipped from V and 1 base from J, the junction kept 7 bases outside the gene matches. From germline, CDR1 is MNHEY and CDR2 SMNVEV (reference sequence). The CDR3, as DNA: TGTGCCAGCAGTCCCGGACAGGGTGGTTCTGGAAACACCATATATTTT. Protein sequence: CASSPGQGGSGNTIYF.

This chain connects TRBV28 to TRBJ1-1; perhaps TRBD1 as D (5 bases). The V gene's germline CDR1 is MDHEN and CDR2 SYDVKM. Trimming pared 5 bases from V and 1 base from J, leaving 11 bases between. The CDR3 is made up of 14 amino acids. CDR3 in DNA: TGTGCCAGCAGTCGCCTGGGGGGGAACACTGAAGCTTTCTTT. As protein: CASSRLGGNTEAFF.

The V gene is TRBV4-1, the J gene TRBJ2-5, with D possibly matching TRBD2 (6 bases). The CDR3 extends over 15 amino acids. The ends were cut back, 0 bases at V and 0 bases at J, with 8 bases in the middle. Germline CDR1 MGHRA, CDR2 YSYEKL. The CDR3 loop is CASSQERDYQETQYF. CDR3 coding DNA: TGCGCCAGCAGCCAAGAACGGGACTACCAAGAGACCCAGTACTTC.

The chain joins TRBV6-6 to TRBJ2-2; 12 bases map to TRBD2. The germline V gene has CDR1 MNHNY and CDR2 SVGAGI (reference sequence). V lost 7 bases to trimming and J lost 6 bases; unmatched junction nucleotides: 9. The CDR3 consists of 16 residues. Here the CDR3 reads CASTARLAGAAGELFF. The CDR3, as DNA: TGTGCCAGCACCGCCAGACTAGCGGGAGCTGCCGGGGAGCTGTTTTTT.

The genes are TRBV27 and TRBJ1-1; TRBD1 might be the D (6 bases). The V gene lost 7 bases and the J gene lost 5 bases, with 17 bases spanning the gap. This CDR3 comprises 14 residues. The V gene's germline CDR1 is MNHEY and CDR2 SMNVEV (reference sequence). This CDR3 reads CASISRLGGTEAFF. CDR3 in DNA: TGTGCCAGCATCTCTCGCCTAGGGGGAACTGAAGCTTTCTTT.

This chain links TRBV9 with TRBJ2-4; D is ambiguous. Germline V gene sequence: CDR1 SGDLS, CDR2 YYNGEE. V dropped 3 bases and J dropped 0 bases, with 10 bases sitting between them. The CDR3 has 15 amino acids. The CDR3 coding sequence is TGTGCCAGCAGCGCGAGCCCACTAGCCAAAAACATTCAGTACTTC. Its protein is CASSASPLAKNIQYF.

The V gene is TRBV5-6, the J gene TRBJ2-1; the match to TRBD2 covers 8 bases. The CDR3 runs 16 residues. V lost 4 bases, J lost 2 bases, and 8 bases stayed unmatched. Germline V CDR1 and CDR2: SGHDT, YYEEEE. For the CDR3, the DNA is TGTGCCAGCAGCACCGGGGGGGGCAGCACCTACAATGAGCAGTTCTTC. This translates into CASSTGGGSTYNEQFF.

V and J are TRBV5-1 and TRBJ2-7; no clear D gene. The germline V gene has CDR1 SGHRS and CDR2 YFSETQ. V dropped 1 base and J dropped 2 bases, with 13 bases sitting between them. CDR3 size: 15 residues. DNA for the CDR3: TGCGCCAGCAGCTTGATGGGCAGTCTCACCTACGAGCAGTACTTC. Amino acid sequence: CASSLMGSLTYEQYF.

The chain links TRBV29-1 to TRBJ2-1; 8 nucleotides align to TRBD1. V gave up 7 bases and J gave up 8 bases; unmatched junction bases: 13. The CDR3 is 14 amino acids. Per germline, CDR1 SQVTM and CDR2 ANQGSEA. The CDR3: CSGGRQGARDEQFF. The CDR3 DNA is TGCAGCGGGGGGAGGCAGGGGGCGCGAGATGAGCAGTTCTTC.

Only a few counts were recorded for this clone. The genes are TRBV27 and TRBJ1-1, with D hard to call. Germline V gene sequence: CDR1 MNHEY, CDR2 SMNVEV (reference sequence). V lost 3 bases to trimming and J lost 2 bases, with 7 bases between them. The length of the CDR3 is 13 residues. CDR3 amino acids: CASSFQENTEAFF. DNA of the CDR3: TGTGCCAGCAGTTTCCAGGAAAACACTGAAGCTTTCTTT.

The chain couples TRBV9 to TRBJ2-1; D is perhaps TRBD1 (5 bases). The germline V and J ends were trimmed by 6 bases and 7 bases, with 14 bases remaining between them. Germline V CDR1 and CDR2: SGDLS, YYNGEE. There are 13 residues in the CDR3. The chain's CDR3 is CASTGQGRNEQFF. The CDR3 bases are TGTGCCAGCACAGGGCAGGGAAGAAATGAGCAGTTCTTC.

The chain couples TRBV28 to TRBJ2-5; 8 bases align to TRBD1. V lost 1 base, J lost 2 bases, and 9 bases stayed unmatched. Per germline, CDR1 MDHEN and CDR2 SYDVKM. CDR3 length: 17 residues. The CDR3 reads CASSLLTQGQGQETQYF. CDR3 bases: TGTGCCAGCAGTTTATTAACACAAGGACAGGGACAAGAGACCCAGTACTTC.

The chain joins TRBV4-2 to TRBJ2-5, with TRBD2 matching over 7 bases. Looked up from germline, CDR1 is LGHNA and CDR2 is YNFKEQ. This CDR3 region has 18 residues. V shed 3 bases, J shed 2 bases, and the junction held 15 bases outside the gene matches. This CDR3 is CASSQVGGSAGIQETQYF. The CDR3 nucleotides read TGTGCCAGCAGCCAGGTGGGCGGGAGTGCTGGGATACAAGAGACCCAGTACTTC.

The chain has TRBV10-2 and TRBJ2-7; 9 bases fit TRBD2. V shed 3 bases, J shed 6 bases, and the junction held 12 bases outside the gene matches. The V gene's germline CDR1 is WSHSY and CDR2 SAAADI. The CDR3 covers 16 residues. CDR3 residues: CASSDPAGGSRVEQYF. For the CDR3, the DNA is TGCGCCAGCAGTGACCCTGCGGGAGGGTCCCGGGTCGAGCAGTACTTC.